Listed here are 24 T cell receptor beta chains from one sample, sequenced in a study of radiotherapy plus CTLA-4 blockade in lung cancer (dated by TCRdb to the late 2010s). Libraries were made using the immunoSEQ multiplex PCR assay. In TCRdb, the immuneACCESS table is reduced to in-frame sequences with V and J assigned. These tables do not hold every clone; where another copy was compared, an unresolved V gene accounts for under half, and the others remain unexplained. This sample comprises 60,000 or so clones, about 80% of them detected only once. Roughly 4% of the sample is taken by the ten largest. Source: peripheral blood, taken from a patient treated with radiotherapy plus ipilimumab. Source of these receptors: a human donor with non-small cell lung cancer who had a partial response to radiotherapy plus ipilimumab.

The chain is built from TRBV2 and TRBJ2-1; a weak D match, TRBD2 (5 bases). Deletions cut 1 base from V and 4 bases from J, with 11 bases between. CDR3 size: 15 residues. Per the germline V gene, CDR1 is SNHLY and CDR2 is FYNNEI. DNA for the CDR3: TGTGCCAGCAGTGAAGTCCGGGGAATGTACAATGAGCAGTTCTTC. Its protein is CASSEVRGMYNEQFF.

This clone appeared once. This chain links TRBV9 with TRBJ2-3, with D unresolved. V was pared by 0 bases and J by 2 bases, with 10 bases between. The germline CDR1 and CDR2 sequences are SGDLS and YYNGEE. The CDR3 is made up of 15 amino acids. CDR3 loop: CASSVGGAFTDTQYF. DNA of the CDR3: TGTGCCAGCAGCGTAGGTGGAGCTTTCACAGATACGCAGTATTTT. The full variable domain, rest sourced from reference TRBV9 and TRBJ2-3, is DSGVTQTPKHLITATGQRVTLRCSPRSGDLSVYWYQQSLDQGLQFLIQYYNGEERAKGNILERFSAQQFPDLHSELNLSSLELGDSALYFCASSVGGAFTDTQYFGPGTRLTVL.

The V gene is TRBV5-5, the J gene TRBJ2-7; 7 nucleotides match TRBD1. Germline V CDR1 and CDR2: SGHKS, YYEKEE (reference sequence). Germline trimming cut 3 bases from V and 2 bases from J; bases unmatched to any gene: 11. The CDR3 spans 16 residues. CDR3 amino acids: CASSYPFTGEPYEQYF. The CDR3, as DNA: TGTGCCAGCAGCTACCCTTTTACAGGGGAACCCTACGAGCAGTACTTC.

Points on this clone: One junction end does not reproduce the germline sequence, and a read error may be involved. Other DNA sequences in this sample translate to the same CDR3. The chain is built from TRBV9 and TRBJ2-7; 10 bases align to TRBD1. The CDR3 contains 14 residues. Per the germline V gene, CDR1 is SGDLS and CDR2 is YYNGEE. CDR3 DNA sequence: TGTGCTAGCAGCCCCCAGGGGACAGGGGCCGAGCAGTACTTC. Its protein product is CASSPQGTGAEQYF.

The CDR3 DNA is TGTGCCAGCGGGACTAGCGGGGGAGGAGATACGCAGTATTTT. Its protein is CASGTSGGGDTQYF. The chain employs TRBV19 and TRBJ2-3; the match to TRBD2 covers 14 bases. The CDR3 sequence is 14 residues long. From germline, CDR1 is LNHDA and CDR2 SQIVND (reference sequence). J lost 5 bases, V lost 9 bases, and 4 bases had no gene match. Together with reference TRBV19 and TRBJ2-3, the CDR3 gives the full variable domain: DGGITQSPKYLFRKEGQNVTLSCEQNLNHDAMYWYRQDPGQGLRLIYYSQIVNDFQKGDIAEGYSVSREKKESFPLTVTSAQKNPTAFYLCASGTSGGGDTQYFGPGTRLTVL.

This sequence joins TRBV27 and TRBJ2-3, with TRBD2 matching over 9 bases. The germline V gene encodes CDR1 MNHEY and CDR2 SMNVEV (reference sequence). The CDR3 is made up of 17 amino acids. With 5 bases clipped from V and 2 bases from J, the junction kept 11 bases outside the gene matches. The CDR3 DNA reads TGTGCCAGCAGTCTCTATGCGGGGGGGGCCACCACAGATACGCAGTATTTT. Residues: CASSLYAGGATTDTQYF.

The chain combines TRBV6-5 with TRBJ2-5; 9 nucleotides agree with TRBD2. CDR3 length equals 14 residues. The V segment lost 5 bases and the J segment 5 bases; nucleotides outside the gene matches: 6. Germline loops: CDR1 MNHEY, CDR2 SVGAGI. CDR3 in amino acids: CASSGAGGRETQYF. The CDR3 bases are TGTGCCAGCAGTGGAGCGGGGGGCCGGGAGACCCAGTACTTC.

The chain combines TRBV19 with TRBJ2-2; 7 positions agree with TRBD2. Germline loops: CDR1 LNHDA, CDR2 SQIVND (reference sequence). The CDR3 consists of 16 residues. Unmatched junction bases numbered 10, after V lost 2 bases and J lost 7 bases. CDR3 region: CASSISTGGRGGELFF. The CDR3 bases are TGTGCCAGTAGTATATCGACGGGGGGTCGAGGCGGGGAGCTGTTTTTT.

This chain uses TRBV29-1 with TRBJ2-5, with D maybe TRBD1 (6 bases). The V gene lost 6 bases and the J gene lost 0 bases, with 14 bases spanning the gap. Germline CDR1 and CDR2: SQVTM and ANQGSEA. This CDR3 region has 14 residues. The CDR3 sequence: CSVTPRGNQETQYF. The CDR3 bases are TGCAGCGTCACCCCCAGGGGTAACCAAGAGACCCAGTACTTC.

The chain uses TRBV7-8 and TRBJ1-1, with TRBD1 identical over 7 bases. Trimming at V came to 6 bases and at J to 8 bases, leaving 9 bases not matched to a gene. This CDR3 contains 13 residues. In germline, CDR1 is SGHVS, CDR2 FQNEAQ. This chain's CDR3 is CASRPGTDLEAFF. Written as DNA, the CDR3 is TGTGCCAGCAGGCCCGGGACAGATCTAGAAGCTTTCTTT.

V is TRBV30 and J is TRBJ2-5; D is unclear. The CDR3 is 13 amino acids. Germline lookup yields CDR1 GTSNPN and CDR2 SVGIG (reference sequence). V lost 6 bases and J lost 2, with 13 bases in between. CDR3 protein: CACKTQVQETQYF. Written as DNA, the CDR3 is TGTGCCTGCAAGACCCAGGTACAAGAGACCCAGTACTTC.

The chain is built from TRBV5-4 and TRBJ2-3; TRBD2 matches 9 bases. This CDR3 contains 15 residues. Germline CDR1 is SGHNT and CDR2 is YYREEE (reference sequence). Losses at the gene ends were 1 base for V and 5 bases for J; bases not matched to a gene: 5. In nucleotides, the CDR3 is TGTGCCAGCAGCTTGTGGGCGGGGGGGGTAGATACGCAGTATTTT. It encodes CASSLWAGGVDTQYF.

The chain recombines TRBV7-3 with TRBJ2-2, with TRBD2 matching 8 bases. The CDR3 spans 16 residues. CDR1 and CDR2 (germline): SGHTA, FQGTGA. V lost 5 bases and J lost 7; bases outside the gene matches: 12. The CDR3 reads CASSRDSGGAGGELFF. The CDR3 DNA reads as TGTGCCAGCAGCCGGGACTCGGGGGGGGCCGGCGGGGAGCTGTTTTTT.

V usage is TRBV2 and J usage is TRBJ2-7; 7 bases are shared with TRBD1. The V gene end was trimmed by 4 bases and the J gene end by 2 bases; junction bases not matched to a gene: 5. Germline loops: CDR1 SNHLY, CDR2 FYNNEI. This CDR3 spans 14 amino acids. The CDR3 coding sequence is TGTGCCAGCAGTGCTAGGACAGGAACCTACGAGCAGTACTTC. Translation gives CASSARTGTYEQYF.

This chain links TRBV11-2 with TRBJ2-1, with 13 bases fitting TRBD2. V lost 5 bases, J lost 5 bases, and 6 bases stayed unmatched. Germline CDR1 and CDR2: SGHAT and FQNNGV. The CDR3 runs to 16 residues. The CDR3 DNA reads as TGTGCCAGCAGCCCCTGGACTAGCGGGGGCCACAATGAGCAGTTCTTC. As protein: CASSPWTSGGHNEQFF.

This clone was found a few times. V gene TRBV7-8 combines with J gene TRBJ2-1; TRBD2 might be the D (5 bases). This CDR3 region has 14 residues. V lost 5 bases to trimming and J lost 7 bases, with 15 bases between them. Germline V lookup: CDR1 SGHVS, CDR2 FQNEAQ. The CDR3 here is CASSPTPTRNEQFF. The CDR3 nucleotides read TGTGCCAGCAGCCCCACCCCCACTAGGAATGAGCAGTTCTTC.

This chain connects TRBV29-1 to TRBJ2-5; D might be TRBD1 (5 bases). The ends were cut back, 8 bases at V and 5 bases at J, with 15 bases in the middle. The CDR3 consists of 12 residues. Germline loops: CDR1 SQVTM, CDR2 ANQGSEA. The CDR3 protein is CSPTGPGETQYF. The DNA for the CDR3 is TGCAGCCCAACAGGCCCCGGGGAGACCCAGTACTTC.

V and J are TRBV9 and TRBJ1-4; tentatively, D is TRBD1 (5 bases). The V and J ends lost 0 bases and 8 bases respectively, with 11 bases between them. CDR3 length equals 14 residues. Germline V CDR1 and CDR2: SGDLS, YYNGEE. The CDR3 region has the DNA TGTGCCAGCAGCGTAGTTCCCCGGGGGGAAAAACTGTTTTTT. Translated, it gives CASSVVPRGEKLFF.

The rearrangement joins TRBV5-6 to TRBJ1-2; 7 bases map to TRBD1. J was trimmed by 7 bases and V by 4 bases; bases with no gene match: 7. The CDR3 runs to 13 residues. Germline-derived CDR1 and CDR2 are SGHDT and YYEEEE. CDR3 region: CASSLGQVAGYTF. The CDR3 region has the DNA TGTGCCAGCAGCCTAGGACAGGTTGCTGGCTACACCTTC.

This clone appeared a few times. The CDR3 reads CASSLSQGGYGYTF. The CDR3 region has the DNA TGTGCCAGCAGTTTATCACAGGGGGGCTATGGCTACACCTTC. The rearrangement links TRBV27 to TRBJ1-2; TRBD1 matches at 8 bases. From germline, CDR1 is MNHEY and CDR2 SMNVEV (reference sequence). This CDR3 comprises 14 residues. Losses at the gene ends were 0 bases for V and 4 bases for J; bases not matched to a gene: 1.

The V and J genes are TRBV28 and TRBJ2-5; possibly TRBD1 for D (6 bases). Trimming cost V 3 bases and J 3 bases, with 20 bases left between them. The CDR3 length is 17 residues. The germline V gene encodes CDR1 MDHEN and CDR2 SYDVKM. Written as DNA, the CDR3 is TGTGCCAGCAGTTTTAACCCCCGGGACACCAATGAAGAGACCCAGTACTTC. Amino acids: CASSFNPRDTNEETQYF.

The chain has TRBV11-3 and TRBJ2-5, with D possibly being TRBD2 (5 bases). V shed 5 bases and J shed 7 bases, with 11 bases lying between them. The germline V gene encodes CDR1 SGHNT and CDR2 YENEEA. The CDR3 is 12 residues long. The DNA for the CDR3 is TGTGCCAGCAGCCCCGGGGTAGGGACCCAGTACTTC. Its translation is CASSPGVGTQYF.

DNA of the CDR3: TGCGCCAGCAGCTATGGGACTAGCGACACAGATACGCAGTATTTT. Its translation: CASSYGTSDTDTQYF. The chain is built from TRBV5-1 and TRBJ2-3, with 10 bases aligning to TRBD2. Germline assignment: CDR1 SGHRS and CDR2 YFSETQ. V trimming: 3 bases; J trimming: 2 bases; junction bases outside the gene matches: 3. CDR3 length equals 15 residues.

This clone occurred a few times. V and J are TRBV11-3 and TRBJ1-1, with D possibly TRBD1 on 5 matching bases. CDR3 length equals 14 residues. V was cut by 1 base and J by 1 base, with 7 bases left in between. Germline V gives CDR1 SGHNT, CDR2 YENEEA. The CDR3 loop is CASSLGQGNTEAFF. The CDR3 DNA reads TGTGCCAGCAGCTTAGGCCAGGGGAACACTGAAGCTTTCTTT.